The 16 T cell receptor beta chains in this list originate from one sample, sequenced in a study of T cells in women clearing cervical HPV infection. Data came from immunoSEQ multiplex PCR; TCRdb stores just in-frame clones and leaves some out. The sample table sets out about 24,000 clones. Sequencing used blood buffy coat. The receptors were gathered from a woman aged 18-69 years with a cervical HPV16 infection that either progressed to CIN3+ or cleared (not recorded which).

In the case of this clone: The CDR3 is cut off 3 residues early in the read; its end comes from the germline J gene. The V gene is TRBV7-6, the J gene TRBJ1-1; D not resolved. This CDR3 has 14 amino acids. The V gene's germline CDR1 is SGHVS and CDR2 FNYEAQ. V was clipped by 1 base and J by 1 base, with 7 bases between them. Here the CDR3 reads CASSLVSGNTEAFF. The DNA read from the CDR3 is TGTGCCAGCAGCTTAGTCTCAGGGAACACTGAA. Complete variable domain (other parts from reference TRBV7-6 and TRBJ1-1): GAGVSQSPRYKVTKRGQDVALRCDPISGHVSLYWYRQALGQGPEFLTYFNYEAQQDKSGLPNDRFSAERPEGSISTLTIQRTEQRDSAMYRCASSLVSGNTEAFFGQGTRLTVV.

Notes on this clone: The observed sequence ends 3 residues before the CDR3 terminus, with the missing tail filled in from the germline J gene. This rearrangement joins TRBV30 to TRBJ1-2; D call uncertain. Trimming took off 0 bases at V and 5 bases at J, with 10 bases between the two ends. This CDR3 is built from 13 residues. Germline CDR1 GTSNPN, CDR2 SVGIG (reference sequence). Incomplete CDR3 DNA: TGTGCCTGGAGTGTATGGGCAGATTATGGC. Translation: CAWSVWADYG. The full CDR3 reads CAWSVWADYGYTF.

On this clone: The sequenced fragment ends 3 residues before the CDR3 boundary, so the rest is inferred from the germline J gene. The chain employs TRBV28 and TRBJ2-5; D might be TRBD2 (5 bases). The V and J ends lost 5 bases and 0 bases respectively, with 13 bases between them. This CDR3 is 15 amino acids long. Germline CDR1 MDHEN, CDR2 SYDVKM. Incomplete CDR3 DNA: TGTGCCAGCAGTCGCTTACCGGGGAACCAAGAGACC. Its protein is CASSRLPGNQET. In full, the CDR3 is CASSRLPGNQETQYF.

About this clone itself: The read gets to within 3 residues of the CDR3 end, and the germline J gene fills in the rest. The genes are TRBV20-1 and TRBJ2-5, with 13 bases matching TRBD2. The length of the CDR3 is 18 residues. Losses at the gene ends were 1 base for V and 1 base for J; bases not matched to a gene: 9. Germline lookup yields CDR1 DFQATT and CDR2 SNEGSKA (reference sequence). This CDR3 reads CSARAVTSGGEIQETQYF. CDR3 bases read: TGCAGTGCTAGAGCAGTTACTAGCGGGGGGGAAATCCAAGAGACC.

As concerns this clone: The read terminates 3 residues before the CDR3 end, so the remaining end is supplied by the germline J gene. The J gene is TRBJ2-5, the V gene TRBV29-1; 8 bases match TRBD1. Germline V gene sequence: CDR1 SQVTM, CDR2 ANQGSEA. This CDR3 has 13 residues. V lost 6 bases to trimming and J lost 6 bases; unmatched junction nucleotides: 9. CDR3 amino acids: CSVDDRGLQTQYF. CDR3 DNA, as far as it was read: TGCAGCGTAGATGACAGGGGCCTACAGACC.

In regard to this clone: The read falls 3 residues short of the CDR3 end, and the missing part is taken from the germline J gene. The V call is TRBV18, the J call TRBJ1-2, with D perhaps matching TRBD1 (5 bases). The germline V gene encodes CDR1 KGHSH and CDR2 LQKENI. This CDR3 contains 14 residues. The DNA read from the CDR3 is TGTGCCAGCTCACCGGGACTAGACACCAATGAC. Translated, it gives CASSPGLDTND. The entire CDR3 is CASSPGLDTNDYTF.

Details on this clone: The CDR3 is cut off 3 residues early in the read; its end comes from the germline J gene. The chain combines TRBV7-6 with TRBJ2-5; TRBD1 aligns across 9 bases. J was trimmed by 5 bases and V by 5 bases; bases with no gene match: 12. Per the germline V gene, CDR1 is SGHVS and CDR2 is FNYEAQ. CDR3 length equals 16 residues. CDR3 amino acids: CASSPGTGMFRETQYF. CDR3 DNA, as far as it was read: TGTGCCAGCAGCCCTGGGACAGGGATGTTTCGGGAGACC.

The DNA read from the CDR3 is TGTGCCAGCAGTGCACGCGGGGCTTACCCTAGCTATGGC. This codes for CASSARGAYPSYG. In full, the CDR3 is CASSARGAYPSYGYTF. The chain is built from TRBV27 and TRBJ1-2; D might be TRBD1 (5 bases). The read ends 3 residues early relative to the CDR3; the germline J gene fills the gap. Germline V CDR1 and CDR2: MNHEY, SMNVEV (reference sequence). The CDR3 extends over 16 amino acids. Trimming stripped 5 bases from V and 4 bases from J, with 20 bases between.

CDR3 DNA, as far as it was read: TGTGCCAGCTCACCCAACAGGGACAATTCACCC. It codes for CASSPNRDNSP. The full CDR3 protein is CASSPNRDNSPLHF. This chain connects TRBV18 to TRBJ1-6; D is possibly TRBD1 (6 bases). The CDR3 is cut off 3 residues early in the read; its end comes from the germline J gene. The V end lost 3 bases, the J end lost 7 bases, and 10 bases lay between the germline ends. Germline CDR1 and CDR2: KGHSH and LQKENI. The CDR3 length is 14 residues.

In the case of this clone: The read halts 3 residues ahead of the CDR3 end, with the missing end drawn from the germline J gene. The chain combines TRBV11-3 with TRBJ2-2; D not resolved. V lost 1 base and J lost 3, with 6 bases in between. CDR1 is SGHNT, CDR2 YENEEA, per germline. The CDR3 totals 14 residues. This CDR3 reads CASSLGRDTGELFF. CDR3 DNA, as far as it was read: TGTGCCAGCAGCTTAGGCCGGGACACCGGGGAG.

A note on this clone: The read terminates 3 residues before the CDR3 end, so the remaining end is supplied by the germline J gene. The chain couples TRBV10-1 to TRBJ2-2; the D gene is possibly TRBD2 (6 bases). V lost 7 bases and J lost 0, with 9 bases in between. This CDR3 has 14 residues. The germline V gene encodes CDR1 WNHNN and CDR2 SYGVQD (reference sequence). The sequenced CDR3 bases are TGCGCCAGCAAGGCTAGCGCGAACACCGGGGAG. Encoded protein: CASKASANTGE. Given in full, the CDR3 is CASKASANTGELFF.

With respect to this clone: The sequenced fragment ends 3 residues before the CDR3 boundary, so the rest is inferred from the germline J gene. The chain joins TRBV2 to TRBJ2-7, with D maybe TRBD2 (5 bases). Between the trimmed V and J ends, which lost 6 bases and 3 bases, there was a span of 18 bases. The CDR3 is 15 amino acids. Germline-derived CDR1 and CDR2 are SNHLY and FYNNEI. The CDR3 spells CASSAGPLGFYEQYF. The CDR3 DNA, read in part, is TGTGCCAGCAGCGCGGGCCCCCTCGGGTTCTACGAG. Together with reference TRBV2 and TRBJ2-7, the CDR3 gives the full variable domain: EPEVTQTPSHQVTQMGQEVILRCVPISNHLYFYWYRQILGQKVEFLVSFYNNEISEKSEIFDDQFSVERPDGSNFTLKIRSTKLEDSAMYFCASSAGPLGFYEQYFGPGTRLTVT.

With regard to this clone: The CDR3 extends 3 residues past the end of the read, so its final part is completed from the germline J gene. The J gene is TRBJ2-2, the V gene TRBV7-6; D might be TRBD2 (6 bases). V was trimmed by 2 bases and J by 7 bases, leaving 20 bases between them. In germline, CDR1 is SGHVS, CDR2 FNYEAQ. CDR3 length: 17 residues. The part of the CDR3 DNA that was read is TGTGCCAGCAGCTTAATAAGTGGCGGGAATATAGACGGGGAG. The encoded protein is CASSLISGGNIDGE. The complete CDR3 protein is CASSLISGGNIDGELFF.

A remark on this clone: The read stops 3 residues short of the end of the CDR3; the missing end is completed from the germline J gene. The chain recombines TRBV20-1 with TRBJ2-3; 15 bases align to TRBD2. In germline, CDR1 is DFQATT, CDR2 SNEGSKA (reference sequence). After removal of 6 bases from V and 4 bases from J, the junction contained 11 bases not matched to a gene. The CDR3 covers 17 residues. This chain's CDR3 is CSAARTSGRAYPDTQYF. The CDR3 bases that were read are TGCAGTGCCGCTCGGACTAGCGGGAGGGCCTACCCAGATACG.

Remarks on this clone: The read terminates 3 residues before the CDR3 end, so the remaining end is supplied by the germline J gene. The chain employs TRBV19 and TRBJ2-3, with TRBD1 matching over 7 bases. The length of the CDR3 is 14 residues. Germline lookup yields CDR1 LNHDA and CDR2 SQIVND (reference sequence). CDR3 DNA (partial): TGTGCCAGTAGTATACGACAGGGAGAAGAGACG. Amino acid sequence: CASSIRQGEET. The whole CDR3 region reads CASSIRQGEETQYF.

Comments on this clone: The read falls 3 residues short of the CDR3 end, and the missing part is taken from the germline J gene. The chain has TRBV5-6 and TRBJ2-7; D gene ambiguous. V was pared by 2 bases and J by 0 bases, with 12 bases between. This CDR3 comprises 15 residues. The V gene's germline CDR1 is SGHDT and CDR2 YYEEEE. CDR3 DNA (partial): TGTGCCAGCAGCTTACCGGGTCTTAGCTCCTACGAG. Protein product: CASSLPGLSSYE. The whole CDR3 protein reads CASSLPGLSSYEQYF. Using reference TRBV5-6 and TRBJ2-7 for the parts outside the CDR3, the full variable domain is DAGVTQSPTHLIKTRGQQVTLRCSPKSGHDTVSWYQQALGQGPQFIFQYYEEEERQRGNFPDRFSGHQFPNYSSELNVNALLLGDSALYLCASSLPGLSSYEQYFGPGTRLTVT.